The clone carrying this T cell receptor (beta chain) was recorded only once. The antigen is unknown. These data are taken from a study of T cells after posttransplantation cyclophosphamide. Study findings and constraints: Donor CD8+ memory clones often dominated recipient blood repertoires at later times. Recipient CMV seropositivity and CMV reactivation strongly tracked TRB clonality.

Busulfan-fludarabine conditioning, marrow transplant, and cyclophosphamide on days +3 and +4 were administered. Clones were sequenced by immunoSEQ multiplex PCR, and TCRdb holds only the in-frame ones, with some missing. The sample consists of some 45,000 clones, roughly 87% of them appearing once. The CDR3 loop spans 12 amino acids. Looked up from germline, CDR1 is SQVTM and CDR2 is ANQGSEA. The V gene lost 5 bases and the J gene lost 2 bases, with 7 bases spanning the gap. The chain carries TRBV29-1 and TRBJ1-5; unclear D gene. The TCR comes from a male patient aged 55 to 70 who received an allogeneic stem cell transplant from a related donor and was CMV-positive. Some T cells may possibly be graft donor cells. The material was PBMCs, obtained just over 60 days after allogeneic stem cell transplant with posttransplant cyclophosphamide. The CDR3 region is CSVSGGNQPQHF. The CDR3, as DNA: TGCAGCGTTTCCGGGGGCAATCAGCCCCAGCATTTT.